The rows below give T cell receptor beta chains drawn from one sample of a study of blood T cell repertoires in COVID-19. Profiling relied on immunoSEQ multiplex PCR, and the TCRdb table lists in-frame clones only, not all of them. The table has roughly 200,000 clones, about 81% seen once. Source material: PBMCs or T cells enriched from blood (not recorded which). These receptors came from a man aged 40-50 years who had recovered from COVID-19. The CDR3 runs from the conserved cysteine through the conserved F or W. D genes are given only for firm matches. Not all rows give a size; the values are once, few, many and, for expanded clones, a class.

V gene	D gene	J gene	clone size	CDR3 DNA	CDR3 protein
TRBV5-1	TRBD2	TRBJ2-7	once	TGCGCCAGCAGCTACAGCGGGGGGGCCTCATCGGCCGAGCAGTACTTC	CASSYSGGASSAEQYF
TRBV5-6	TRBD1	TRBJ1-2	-	TGTGCCAGCAGCTTGGCAGGGGGCTATTCTGGCTACACCTTC	CASSLAGGYSGYTF
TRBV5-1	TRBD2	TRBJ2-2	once	TGCGCCAGCAGCTACCTAGCGGGGGATAACACCGGGGAGCTGTTTTTT	CASSYLAGDNTGELFF
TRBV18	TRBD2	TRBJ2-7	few	TGTGCCAGCTCACCAGCACTAGCGGGGGGGCGTGAGCAGTACTTC	CASSPALAGGREQYF
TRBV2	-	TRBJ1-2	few	TGTGCCAGTGCGCAGGGTACTAACTATGGCTACACCTTC	CASAQGTNYGYTF
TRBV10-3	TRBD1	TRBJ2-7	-	TGTGGCCGAGCGGGACAGGGGGCGTGCGAGCAGTACTTC	CGRAGQGACEQYF
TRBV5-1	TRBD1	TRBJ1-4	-	TGCGCCAGCAGCTGGGACAGGGTGGGATTCGGAGATGAAAAACTGTTTTTT	CASSWDRVGFGDEKLFF
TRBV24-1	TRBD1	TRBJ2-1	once	TGTGCCACCAGTGATTCAATCTCAGGGGGCATCGGTAGGAATGAGCAGTTCTTC	CATSDSISGGIGRNEQFF
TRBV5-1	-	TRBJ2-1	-	TGCGCCAGCAGCTTGGACGGTAGCTATGAGCAGTTCTTC	CASSLDGSYEQFF
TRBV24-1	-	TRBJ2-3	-	TGTGCCACCTCACGAGCGTCGGGGACAGATACGCAGTATTTT	CATSRASGTDTQYF
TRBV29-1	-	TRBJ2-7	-	TGCAGCGTTGGGCGGTGGACAGTAATCTCCTACGAGCAGTACTTC	CSVGRWTVISYEQYF
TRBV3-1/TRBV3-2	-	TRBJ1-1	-	TGTGCCAGCAGCCAACGAGGAGGCACTGAAGCTTTCTTT	CASSQRGGTEAFF
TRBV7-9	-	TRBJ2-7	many	TGTGCCAGCAGCTTAAGGACAGATACCTACGAGCAGTACTTC	CASSLRTDTYEQYF
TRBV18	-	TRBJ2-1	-	TGTGCCAGCTCACCACAGGCCGGGATCAATGAGCAGTTCTTC	CASSPQAGINEQFF
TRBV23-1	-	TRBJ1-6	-	TGCAGCCCGGCGGGTTCACCCCTCCACTTT	CSPAGSPLHF
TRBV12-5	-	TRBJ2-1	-	TGTGCTAGTGGACCCGGACACGTTAGTGGCAATGAGCAGTTCTTC	CASGPGHVSGNEQFF
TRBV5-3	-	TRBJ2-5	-	TGTGCCAGAAGCTTGGATCTGTGGCCCCAAGAGACCCAGTACTTC	CARSLDLWPQETQYF
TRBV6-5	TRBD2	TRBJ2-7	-	TGTGCCAGCAGTTCGACTAGCGGGTTCGACGAGCAGTACTTC	CASSSTSGFDEQYF
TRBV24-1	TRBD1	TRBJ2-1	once	TGTGCCACCGGGGAGACAGGGGCCGCAGCGGATGAGCAGTTCTTC	CATGETGAAADEQFF
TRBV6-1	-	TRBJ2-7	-	TGTGCCAGCAGTGAAGACGGGTTTGTACAGGTCGACTTC	CASSEDGFVQVDF
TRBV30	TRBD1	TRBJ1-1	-	TGTGCCTGGTCCGGACAGGGGGCGGCTGAAGCTTTCTTT	CAWSGQGAAEAFF
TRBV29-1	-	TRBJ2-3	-	TGCACCTTCAAAGCGGTGGCAGATACGCAGTATTTT	CTFKAVADTQYF
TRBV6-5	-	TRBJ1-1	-	TGTGCCAGCAGACTGAATTTTAACACTGAAGCTTTCTTT	CASRLNFNTEAFF
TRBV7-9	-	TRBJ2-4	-	TGTGCCAGCAGCCCTGGGGAGGCCGACGTCAAAAACATTCAGTACTTC	CASSPGEADVKNIQYF
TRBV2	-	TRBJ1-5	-	TGTGCCAGCAGTGCAGGCAACACCAATCAGCCCCAGCATTTT	CASSAGNTNQPQHF
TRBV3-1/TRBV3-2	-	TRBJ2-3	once	TGTGCCAGCAGCCTCTTCGGACAAACAGATACGCAGTATTTT	CASSLFGQTDTQYF
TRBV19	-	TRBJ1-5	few	TGTGCCAGTACCTTGAGGGAGCCGAGCAATCAGCCCCAGCATTTT	CASTLREPSNQPQHF
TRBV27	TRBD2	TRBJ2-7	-	TGTGCCAGCAGTCCCCGGTCTAGCGGGAGCACCTACGAGCAGTACTTC	CASSPRSSGSTYEQYF
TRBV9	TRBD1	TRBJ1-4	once	TGTGCCAGCAGCGGGGGGACAGTTAATGAAAAACTGTTTTTT	CASSGGTVNEKLFF
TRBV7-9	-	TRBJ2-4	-	TGTGCCAGCAGCTTAGCGCTGGAGACCTTAGCCAAAAACATTCAGTACTTC	CASSLALETLAKNIQYF
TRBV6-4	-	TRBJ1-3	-	TGTGCCAGTAAGAAGGGGGTTTCTGGAAACACCATATATTTT	CASKKGVSGNTIYF